Listed below are T cell receptor beta chains from one sample, sequenced in a study of blood T cell repertoires in COVID-19. The repertoire was sequenced with immunoSEQ multiplex PCR; TCRdb's copy has only in-frame clones and lacks some. The repertoire consists of over 100,000 clones, with roughly 82% occurring once and the leading ten covering around 4.8%. Source material: peripheral blood. All receptors derive from a man in his 60s with acute or convalescent COVID-19. The CDR3 runs from the conserved cysteine through the conserved F or W. The D gene is left open where the match is weak.

>TRBV19|TRBD1|TRBJ1-1
TGTGCCAGTATCACTTCGGACAGGGAAGCTTTCTTT
CASITSDREAFF
>TRBV13|TRBD2|TRBJ2-5
TGTGCCAGCAGCTTAGTGAGGACTAGCGGAAAAGAGACCCAGTACTTC
CASSLVRTSGKETQYF
>TRBV2|-|TRBJ1-5
TGTGCCAGCAACAGGGCCAATAGCAATCAGCCCCAGCATTTT
CASNRANSNQPQHF
>TRBV19|-|TRBJ2-7
TGTGCCAGCAAACCCGCGCAGGGGACGTACGAGCAGTACTTC
CASKPAQGTYEQYF
>TRBV11-2|TRBD1|TRBJ1-6
TGTGCCAGCAGCTTAGTACAGGGGGCTTTACCCCTCCACTTT
CASSLVQGALPLHF
>TRBV6-5|TRBD1|TRBJ2-4
TGTGCCAGCAGCGACCCGGGACAGGGAAACATTCAGTACTTC
CASSDPGQGNIQYF
>TRBV10-3|TRBD2|TRBJ2-2
TGTGCCATCAGGGCGGGAGCGAACACCGGGGAGCTGTTTTTT
CAIRAGANTGELFF
>TRBV9|-|TRBJ2-1
TGTGCCAGCTCTAACGGACACCAATACAATGAGCAGTTCTTC
CASSNGHQYNEQFF
>TRBV10-3|TRBD2|TRBJ2-3
TGTGCCATCAGTGGGACTAGCGGGGTGACAGATACGCAGTATTTT
CAISGTSGVTDTQYF
>TRBV18|TRBD1|TRBJ1-5
TGTGCCAGCTCAGGACAGGGTCAGCCCCAGCATTTT
CASSGQGQPQHF